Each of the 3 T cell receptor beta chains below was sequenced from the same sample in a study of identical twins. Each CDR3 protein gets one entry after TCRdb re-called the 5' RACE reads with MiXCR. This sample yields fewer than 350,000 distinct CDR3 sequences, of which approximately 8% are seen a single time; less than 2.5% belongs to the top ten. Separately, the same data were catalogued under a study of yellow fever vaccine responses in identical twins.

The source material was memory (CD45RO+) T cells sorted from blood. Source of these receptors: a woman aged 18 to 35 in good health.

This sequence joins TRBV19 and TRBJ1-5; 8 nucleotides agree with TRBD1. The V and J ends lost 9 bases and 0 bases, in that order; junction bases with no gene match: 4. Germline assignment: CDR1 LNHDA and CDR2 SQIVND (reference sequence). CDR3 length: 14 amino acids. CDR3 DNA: TGTGCCAGCCTGGACAGGGCTAGCAATCAGCCCCAGCATTTT. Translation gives CASLDRASNQPQHF.

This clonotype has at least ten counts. The CDR3 loop is CSAKVSNNLAGTADTQYF. DNA for the CDR3: TGCAGTGCTAAGGTCAGCAACAATCTAGCGGGGACCGCAGATACGCAGTATTTT. V and J are TRBV20-1 and TRBJ2-3; TRBD2 aligns across 9 bases. The CDR3 sequence is 18 residues long. After removal of 4 bases from V and 4 bases from J, the junction contained 18 bases not matched to a gene. Germline V gene lookup returns CDR1 DFQATT and CDR2 SNEGSKA (reference sequence).

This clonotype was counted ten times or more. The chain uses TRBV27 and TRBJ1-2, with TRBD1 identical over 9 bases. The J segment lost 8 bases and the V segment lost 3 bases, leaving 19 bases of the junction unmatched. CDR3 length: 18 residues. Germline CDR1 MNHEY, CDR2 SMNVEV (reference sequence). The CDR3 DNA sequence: TGTGCCAGCAGTTTGATATTAGACCCTGGACAGGGGAGTAGAGGCTACACCTTC. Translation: CASSLILDPGQGSRGYTF.